What follows are 9 T cell receptor beta chains derived from one specimen sequenced in a study of cytomegalovirus exposure and HLA in healthy donors. Primers: 60 Vbeta forward and 13 Jbeta reverse. The repertoire was sequenced with immunoSEQ multiplex PCR; TCRdb's copy has only in-frame clones and lacks some. Its listing shows around 53,000 clones. Sequences were obtained from PBMCs. These receptors were collected from a male donor in good health and CMV-seropositive.

The chain recombines TRBV21-1 with TRBJ2-2; TRBD2 is taken as the D call from the table, unchecked against the DNA. TRBV21-1 is a pseudogene. The CDR3 is made up of 15 amino acids. The DNA of the CDR3 is TGTGCCAGCAGCACCTCGCGCGCCAACACCGGGGAGCTGTTTTTT. Translation gives CASSTSRANTGELFF.

This sequence joins TRBV28 and TRBJ1-1; no reliable D call. This CDR3 is 13 amino acids long. From germline, CDR1 is MDHEN and CDR2 SYDVKM. Trimming removed 5 bases at V and 3 bases at J, with 10 bases between. CDR3: CASSPGLDTEAFF. CDR3 sequence (DNA): TGTGCCAGCAGTCCGGGTTTGGACACTGAAGCTTTCTTT.

The V gene is TRBV6-5, the J gene TRBJ1-4; 7 nucleotides agree with TRBD1. The CDR3 length is 13 residues. V trimming: 8 bases; J trimming: 5 bases; junction bases outside the gene matches: 5. Looked up from germline, CDR1 is MNHEY and CDR2 is SVGAGI. CDR3 bases: TGTGCCAGCGGGGCAGGGGGGAATGAAAAACTGTTTTTT. Translation gives CASGAGGNEKLFF.

This chain joins TRBV4-3 and TRBJ2-5; the match to TRBD2 covers 13 bases. The DNA matches TRBJ2-7 better at its end, which makes the J call doubtful. The CDR3 contains 19 residues. Germline V CDR1 and CDR2: LGHNA, YSLEER. The CDR3 region has the DNA TGCGCCAGCAGCCAAGATAAGGGACTAGCGGGGCCCCACGCCTACGAGCAGTACTTC. The encoded protein is CASSQDKGLAGPHAYEQYF.

The V gene is TRBV7-6, the J gene TRBJ1-3; D might be TRBD1 (6 bases). The CDR3 covers 16 residues. Germline V gene sequence: CDR1 SGHVS, CDR2 FNYEAQ. Trimming left V 6 bases short and J 0 bases short, with 15 bases between. This CDR3 reads CASSSYRDTSGNTIYF. CDR3 nucleotide sequence: TGTGCCAGCAGTTCATATCGGGACACCTCTGGAAACACCATATATTTT.

This chain joins TRBV14 and TRBJ1-2, with 7 positions matching TRBD1. This CDR3 has 16 residues. CDR1 is SGHDN, CDR2 FVKESK, per germline. V lost 1 base, J lost 2 bases, and 7 bases stayed unmatched. The chain's CDR3 is CASSQGTGERNYGYTF. In DNA, the CDR3 is TGTGCCAGCAGCCAAGGGACAGGAGAACGAAACTATGGCTACACCTTC.

The V and J genes are TRBV19 and TRBJ2-3; TRBD1 matches at 12 bases. Germline CDR1 reads LNHDA; CDR2 reads SQIVND (reference sequence). The J segment lost 5 bases and the V segment lost 3 bases, leaving 9 bases of the junction unmatched. This CDR3 is built from 17 residues. CDR3 DNA: TGTGCCAGTAGTATGACTACCGGGACAGGGGGCTTAGATACGCAGTATTTT. Protein: CASSMTTGTGGLDTQYF.

J is TRBJ1-1 and V is TRBV10-3; the D gene is possibly TRBD1 (6 bases). Germline V lookup: CDR1 ENHRY, CDR2 SYGVKD. The CDR3 runs to 17 residues. V lost 5 bases and J 1 base, leaving 20 bases between the germline ends. CDR3 loop: CAISSSIAGTSNTEAFF. Written as DNA, the CDR3 is TGTGCCATCAGTTCTTCTATTGCCGGGACATCGAACACTGAAGCTTTCTTT.

The chain combines TRBV7-9 with TRBJ2-5, with a weak D call TRBD1 (6 bases). The germline gives CDR1 SEHNR, CDR2 FQNEAQ (reference sequence). The V end was cut by 4 bases, the J end by 3 bases, with 9 bases between. The CDR3 has 13 residues. The CDR3 nucleotides are TGTGCCAGCAGCTACAACAGGGAAGAGACCCAGTACTTC. It codes for CASSYNREETQYF.